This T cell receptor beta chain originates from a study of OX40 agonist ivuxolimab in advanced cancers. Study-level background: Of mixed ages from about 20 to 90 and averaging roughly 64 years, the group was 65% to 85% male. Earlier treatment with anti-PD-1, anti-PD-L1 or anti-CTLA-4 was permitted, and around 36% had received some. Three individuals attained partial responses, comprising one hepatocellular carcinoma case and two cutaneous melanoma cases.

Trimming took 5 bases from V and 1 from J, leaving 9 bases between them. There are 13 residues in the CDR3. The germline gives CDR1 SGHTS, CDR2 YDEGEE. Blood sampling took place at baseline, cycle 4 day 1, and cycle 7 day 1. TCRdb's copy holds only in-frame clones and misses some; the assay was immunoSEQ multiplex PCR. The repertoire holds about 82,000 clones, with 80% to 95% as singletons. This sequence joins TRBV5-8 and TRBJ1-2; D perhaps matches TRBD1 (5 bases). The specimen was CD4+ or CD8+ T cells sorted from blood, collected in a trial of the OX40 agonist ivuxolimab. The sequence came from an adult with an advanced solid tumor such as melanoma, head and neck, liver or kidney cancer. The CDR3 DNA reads TGTGCCAGCAGAGGCAGGGTTAACTATGGCTACACCTTC. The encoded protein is CASRGRVNYGYTF.